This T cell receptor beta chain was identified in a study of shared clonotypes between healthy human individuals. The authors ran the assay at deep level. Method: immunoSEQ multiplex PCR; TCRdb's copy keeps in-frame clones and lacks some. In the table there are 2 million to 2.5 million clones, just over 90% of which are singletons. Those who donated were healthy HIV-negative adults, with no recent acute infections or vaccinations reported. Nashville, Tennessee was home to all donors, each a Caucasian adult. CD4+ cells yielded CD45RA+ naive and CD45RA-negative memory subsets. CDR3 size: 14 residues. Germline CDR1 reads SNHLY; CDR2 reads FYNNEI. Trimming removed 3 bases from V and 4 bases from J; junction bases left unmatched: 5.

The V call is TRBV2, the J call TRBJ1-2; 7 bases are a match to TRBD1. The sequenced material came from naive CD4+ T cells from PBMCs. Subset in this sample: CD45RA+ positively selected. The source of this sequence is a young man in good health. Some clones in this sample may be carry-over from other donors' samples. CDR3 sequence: CASSEQGVGYGYTF. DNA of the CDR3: TGTGCCAGCAGTGAGCAGGGGGTGGGCTATGGCTACACCTTC.